These 10 T cell receptor beta chains were all obtained from the same sample, sequenced in a study of T cell clones after liver transplantation (dated by TCRdb to about 2019). The method was the immunoSEQ multiplex PCR assay. TCRdb mirrors the immuneACCESS table, restricted to in-frame sequences. Some clones are absent from its copies; in checked studies, under half trace to an unresolved V gene, and the reason for the others is unknown. The sample profile shows tens of thousands of clones; 85% to 90% of them were found once. The leading ten clones occupy 2% to 2.5% of the sample. Sequenced material: CD4+ T cells from blood, taken 24 months after liver transplant. The source is a human patient who received a liver transplant. Donor T cells from the graft may be present among the T cells after a transplant.

The V and J genes are TRBV5-6 and TRBJ2-1, with D possibly being TRBD1 (5 bases). Germline V gene sequence: CDR1 SGHDT, CDR2 YYEEEE. The CDR3 loop spans 15 amino acids. V was cut by 3 bases and J by 2 bases, with 12 bases left in between. Here the CDR3 DNA reads TGTGCCAGCAGCTCCGACCAGGGAACCTACAATGAGCAGTTCTTC. Translating gives CASSSDQGTYNEQFF.

This chain connects TRBV7-9 to TRBJ2-2; D may be TRBD2 (5 bases). V dropped 11 bases and J dropped 0 bases, with 13 bases sitting between them. The CDR3 loop spans 14 amino acids. Germline-derived CDR1 and CDR2 are SEHNR and FQNEAQ (reference sequence). CDR3 residues: CALGLPSNTGELFF. As DNA, the CDR3 is TGTGCCCTTGGACTGCCATCGAACACCGGGGAGCTGTTTTTT.

The J gene is TRBJ2-3, the V gene TRBV2; TRBD2 matches 12 bases. The germline V gene encodes CDR1 SNHLY and CDR2 FYNNEI. After removal of 6 bases from V and 4 bases from J, the junction contained 5 bases not matched to a gene. There are 15 residues in the CDR3. In nucleotides, the CDR3 is TGTGCCAGCAGAGCGACTAGCGGGAGCGCAGATACGCAGTATTTT. Its protein product is CASRATSGSADTQYF.

The chain couples TRBV19 to TRBJ1-6; D is unresolved. This CDR3 comprises 16 residues. V shed 4 bases and J shed 7 bases, with 17 bases lying between them. The germline gives CDR1 LNHDA, CDR2 SQIVND (reference sequence). The CDR3 here is CASSSYVSGENSPLHF. CDR3 bases: TGTGCCAGTAGTAGTTATGTTAGTGGTGAGAATTCACCCCTCCACTTT.

This chain joins TRBV7-3 and TRBJ1-1, with D possibly being TRBD1 (5 bases). CDR1 SGHTA and CDR2 FQGTGA come from the germline V gene. V gave up 2 bases and J gave up 0 bases, with 10 bases separating them. The CDR3 runs to 15 residues. The CDR3, as DNA: TGTGCCAGCAGCTTAGCAGGGAGCATGAACACTGAAGCTTTCTTT. This encodes CASSLAGSMNTEAFF.

V is TRBV7-3 and J is TRBJ2-1; TRBD1 agrees at 10 bases. The CDR3 spans 15 residues. V trimming: 5 bases; J trimming: 3 bases; junction bases outside the gene matches: 4. Germline V gene sequence: CDR1 SGHTA, CDR2 FQGTGA. Here the CDR3 DNA reads TGTGCCAGCAGCCGGACAGGGGGTAACTACAATGAGCAGTTCTTC. It is translated as CASSRTGGNYNEQFF.

V usage is TRBV19 and J usage is TRBJ2-3; the match to TRBD2 covers 9 bases. With 7 bases clipped from V and 3 bases from J, the junction kept 8 bases outside the gene matches. The CDR3 contains 15 residues. Per the germline V gene, CDR1 is LNHDA and CDR2 is SQIVND (reference sequence). CDR3 nucleotide sequence: TGTGCCAGTACCTCGGGGACTAGCAAGACAGATACGCAGTATTTT. It specifies CASTSGTSKTDTQYF.

This clone was found a few times. V usage is TRBV2 and J usage is TRBJ1-1; TRBD1 is a possible D gene (6 bases). CDR1 is SNHLY and CDR2 is FYNNEI in the germline V gene. V shed 7 bases and J shed 9 bases, with 18 bases lying between them. The CDR3 runs 13 residues. CDR3 DNA sequence: TGTGCCAGCAAAAGACAGGCCCAGCTACAAGCTTTCTTT. Amino acids: CASKRQAQLQAFF.

The V gene is TRBV12-5, the J gene TRBJ2-2, with TRBD2 matching over 8 bases. CDR3 length equals 16 residues. The V gene end was trimmed by 5 bases and the J gene end by 4 bases; junction bases not matched to a gene: 9. CDR1 is LGHNT, CDR2 FRNRAP, per germline. The CDR3 DNA reads TGTGCTAGTGGTAGGGGTAGCGGGATAGGCACCGGGGAGCTGTTTTTT. Translating it yields CASGRGSGIGTGELFF.

The rearrangement uses TRBV29-1 and TRBJ1-1; the match to TRBD1 covers 8 bases. Germline trimming cut 6 bases from V and 0 bases from J; bases unmatched to any gene: 6. The germline CDR1 and CDR2 sequences are SQVTM and ANQGSEA. The CDR3 has 14 amino acids. The CDR3 DNA follows: TGCAGCGTCTGGACAGGGAGGGTGAACACTGAAGCTTTCTTT. Protein product: CSVWTGRVNTEAFF.